Listed below are T cell receptor beta chains from one sample, sequenced in a study of cytomegalovirus exposure and HLA in healthy donors. TCRdb keeps only in-frame clones here, not all; method: immunoSEQ multiplex PCR. The data hold 90,000 to 150,000 clones, with 88% observed a single time. Sequenced input: PBMCs. The source is a woman aged 18-29 years in good health and CMV-seropositive. Each CDR3 is given with its conserved first and last residue. The order of the fields is V gene, D gene, J gene, clone size, CDR3 protein, CDR3 DNA. The D gene is left open where the match is weak. Rows may omit the clone size; those that give it use once, few, many or a size class.

v_call: TRBV2; d_call: TRBD1; j_call: TRBJ1-4; clone_size: NA; cdr3_aa: CASSVTGQQEEKLFF; cdr3_nt: TGTGCCAGCAGTGTGACGGGACAGCAGGAGGAAAAACTGTTTTTT
v_call: TRBV5-5; d_call: NA; j_call: TRBJ1-5; clone_size: once; cdr3_aa: CASSLKSGVYSNQPQHF; cdr3_nt: TGTGCCAGCAGCTTGAAGTCAGGGGTATATAGCAATCAGCCCCAGCATTTT
v_call: TRBV19; d_call: NA; j_call: TRBJ1-5; clone_size: few; cdr3_aa: CASRKGGQPQHF; cdr3_nt: TGTGCCAGTAGGAAAGGAGGTCAGCCCCAGCATTTT
v_call: TRBV6-6; d_call: NA; j_call: TRBJ1-1; clone_size: once; cdr3_aa: CASSYWGLGGTEAFF; cdr3_nt: TGTGCCAGCAGTTATTGGGGGCTGGGCGGGACTGAAGCTTTCTTT
v_call: TRBV5-1; d_call: NA; j_call: TRBJ2-2; clone_size: NA; cdr3_aa: CASSSVAGELFF; cdr3_nt: TGCGCCAGCTCTTCAGTGGCCGGGGAGCTGTTTTTT
v_call: TRBV7-2; d_call: NA; j_call: TRBJ1-5; clone_size: NA; cdr3_aa: CASSLEGSNQPQHF; cdr3_nt: TGTGCCAGCAGCTTAGAGGGGAGCAATCAGCCCCAGCATTTT
v_call: TRBV27; d_call: NA; j_call: TRBJ2-1; clone_size: NA; cdr3_aa: CASSPTRGKPYNEQFF; cdr3_nt: TGTGCCAGCAGTCCCACCAGGGGAAAACCCTACAATGAGCAGTTCTTC
v_call: TRBV6-5; d_call: NA; j_call: TRBJ2-1; clone_size: NA; cdr3_aa: CASSFRARNEQFF; cdr3_nt: TGTGCCAGCAGTTTCAGGGCGCGCAATGAGCAGTTCTTC
v_call: TRBV27; d_call: NA; j_call: TRBJ2-1; clone_size: NA; cdr3_aa: CASSLSRAGTSYEISYNEQFF; cdr3_nt: TGTGCCAGCAGTTTAAGCAGGGCCGGGACATCCTACGAAATTTCCTACAATGAGCAGTTCTTC
v_call: TRBV11-3; d_call: NA; j_call: TRBJ1-2; clone_size: NA; cdr3_aa: CASSAIGEGYGYTF; cdr3_nt: TGTGCCAGCAGCGCTATAGGGGAGGGCTATGGCTACACCTTC
v_call: TRBV5-4; d_call: NA; j_call: TRBJ1-4; clone_size: NA; cdr3_aa: CASSLGGATNEKLFF; cdr3_nt: TGTGCCAGCAGCTTGGGGGGAGCAACTAATGAAAAACTGTTTTTT
v_call: TRBV10-2; d_call: NA; j_call: TRBJ1-5; clone_size: NA; cdr3_aa: CASSEQGSNQPQHF; cdr3_nt: TGCGCCAGCAGTGAACAGGGTAGCAATCAGCCCCAGCATTTT
v_call: TRBV7-7; d_call: NA; j_call: TRBJ2-1; clone_size: NA; cdr3_aa: CASSLETGGYNEQFF; cdr3_nt: TGTGCTAGCAGCTTAGAGACAGGTGGTTACAATGAGCAGTTCTTC
v_call: TRBV30; d_call: NA; j_call: TRBJ2-6; clone_size: NA; cdr3_aa: CAWSDGHSGANVLTF; cdr3_nt: TGTGCCTGGAGTGATGGGCACTCTGGGGCCAACGTCCTGACTTTC
v_call: TRBV11-2; d_call: TRBD1; j_call: TRBJ2-5; clone_size: NA; cdr3_aa: CASSLGDRDRETQYF; cdr3_nt: TGTGCCAGCAGCTTAGGGGACAGGGATCGGGAGACCCAGTACTTC
v_call: TRBV18; d_call: NA; j_call: TRBJ2-5; clone_size: NA; cdr3_aa: CASSPLSGETQYF; cdr3_nt: TGTGCCAGCTCACCCCTCAGCGGAGAGACCCAGTACTTC
v_call: TRBV6-5; d_call: TRBD1; j_call: TRBJ1-1; clone_size: NA; cdr3_aa: CASSYLTGDGTEAFF; cdr3_nt: TGTGCCAGCAGTTACCTGACAGGGGATGGCACTGAAGCTTTCTTT
v_call: TRBV9; d_call: TRBD2; j_call: TRBJ2-5; clone_size: once; cdr3_aa: CASSGGLAGLQETQYF; cdr3_nt: TGTGCCAGCAGCGGGGGGCTAGCGGGGCTCCAAGAGACCCAGTACTTC
v_call: TRBV11-3; d_call: NA; j_call: TRBJ2-7; clone_size: NA; cdr3_aa: CASSLFDSPYEQYF; cdr3_nt: TGTGCCAGCAGCTTATTTGATAGCCCCTACGAGCAGTACTTC
v_call: TRBV6-5; d_call: NA; j_call: TRBJ1-5; clone_size: NA; cdr3_aa: CASSSGGNQPQHF; cdr3_nt: TGTGCCAGCAGTTCCGGGGGTAATCAGCCCCAGCATTTT
v_call: TRBV19; d_call: NA; j_call: TRBJ1-2; clone_size: NA; cdr3_aa: CASSILYLTDFYYGYTF; cdr3_nt: TGTGCCAGTAGTATCCTATATCTGACAGATTTCTACTATGGCTACACCTTC
v_call: TRBV7-9; d_call: NA; j_call: TRBJ1-4; clone_size: NA; cdr3_aa: CASISNFWGEEKLFF; cdr3_nt: TGTGCCAGCATCTCCAACTTTTGGGGAGAGGAAAAACTGTTTTTT
v_call: TRBV19; d_call: NA; j_call: TRBJ2-3; clone_size: NA; cdr3_aa: CASSMSGQMAYTQYF; cdr3_nt: TGTGCCAGTAGTATGTCAGGCCAGATGGCCTATACGCAGTATTTT
v_call: TRBV11-2; d_call: NA; j_call: TRBJ1-1; clone_size: NA; cdr3_aa: CASSLPGRAEAFF; cdr3_nt: TGTGCCAGCAGCCTTCCAGGGAGGGCTGAAGCTTTCTTT
v_call: TRBV2; d_call: TRBD1; j_call: TRBJ2-7; clone_size: NA; cdr3_aa: CASSDLYLDRGHEQYF; cdr3_nt: TGTGCTAGCAGTGATCTTTATTTGGACAGGGGGCACGAGCAGTACTTC
v_call: TRBV18; d_call: NA; j_call: TRBJ2-7; clone_size: NA; cdr3_aa: CASSPGGGLAREQYF; cdr3_nt: TGTGCCAGCTCACCCGGTGGGGGCCTCGCGAGGGAGCAGTACTTC
v_call: TRBV30; d_call: NA; j_call: TRBJ1-1; clone_size: NA; cdr3_aa: CAWSAGWGGTEAFF; cdr3_nt: TGTGCCTGGAGTGCCGGGTGGGGGGGGACTGAAGCTTTCTTT
v_call: TRBV6-1; d_call: TRBD2; j_call: TRBJ2-7; clone_size: NA; cdr3_aa: CASSVGGVSGRNSYEQYF; cdr3_nt: TGTGCCAGCAGTGTGGGGGGGGTCAGCGGGAGGAACTCCTACGAGCAGTACTTC
v_call: TRBV5-1; d_call: NA; j_call: TRBJ2-3; clone_size: NA; cdr3_aa: CASSFGTTDTQYF; cdr3_nt: TGCGCCAGCAGCTTCGGGACAACAGATACGCAGTATTTT
v_call: TRBV18; d_call: NA; j_call: TRBJ1-4; clone_size: NA; cdr3_aa: CASSPDLGSENNEKLFF; cdr3_nt: TGTGCCAGCTCGCCGGACTTGGGGTCGGAAAATAATGAAAAACTGTTTTTT
v_call: TRBV5-1; d_call: NA; j_call: TRBJ1-1; clone_size: NA; cdr3_aa: CASSLDPGKTNTEAFF; cdr3_nt: TGCGCCAGCAGCTTGGATCCAGGGAAGACGAACACTGAAGCTTTCTTT
v_call: TRBV21-1; d_call: NA; j_call: TRBJ1-2; clone_size: NA; cdr3_aa: CASPWGRNYGYTF; cdr3_nt: TGTGCCAGCCCGTGGGGCAGAAACTATGGCTACACCTTC
v_call: TRBV5-6; d_call: TRBD1; j_call: TRBJ2-3; clone_size: NA; cdr3_aa: CASSSGTGADTQYF; cdr3_nt: TGTGCCAGTAGCAGCGGGACAGGGGCAGATACGCAGTATTTT
v_call: TRBV11-3; d_call: NA; j_call: TRBJ1-2; clone_size: NA; cdr3_aa: CASSEGGPNYGYTF; cdr3_nt: TGTGCCAGCAGCGAGGGAGGTCCTAACTATGGCTACACCTTC
v_call: TRBV7-8; d_call: NA; j_call: TRBJ2-1; clone_size: NA; cdr3_aa: CASSRPTAGYYNEQFF; cdr3_nt: TGTGCCAGCAGCCGACCGACGGCGGGTTACTACAATGAGCAGTTCTTC
v_call: TRBV5-1; d_call: TRBD1; j_call: TRBJ2-2; clone_size: NA; cdr3_aa: CASSRHRDRVGELFF; cdr3_nt: TGCGCCAGCAGCCGCCACCGGGACAGGGTCGGGGAGCTGTTTTTT
v_call: TRBV15; d_call: TRBD2; j_call: TRBJ2-1; clone_size: NA; cdr3_aa: CATSLGGLAGGGEQFF; cdr3_nt: TGTGCCACCAGCTTGGGGGGACTAGCGGGAGGGGGTGAGCAGTTCTTC
v_call: TRBV5-1; d_call: TRBD2; j_call: TRBJ2-1; clone_size: NA; cdr3_aa: CASSFRLAGGPGNEQFF; cdr3_nt: TGCGCCAGCAGCTTCAGACTAGCGGGCGGTCCTGGCAATGAGCAGTTCTTC
v_call: TRBV6-1; d_call: TRBD2; j_call: TRBJ2-1; clone_size: NA; cdr3_aa: CASRLAGYSYNEQFF; cdr3_nt: TGTGCCAGCAGACTAGCGGGCTACTCCTACAATGAGCAGTTCTTC
v_call: TRBV9; d_call: NA; j_call: TRBJ2-1; clone_size: NA; cdr3_aa: CASSVESSYNEQFF; cdr3_nt: TGTGCCAGCAGCGTAGAGAGTAGCTACAATGAGCAGTTCTTC
v_call: TRBV18; d_call: TRBD1; j_call: TRBJ1-1; clone_size: NA; cdr3_aa: CASSPTGGEVTEAFF; cdr3_nt: TGTGCCAGCTCACCGACAGGGGGGGAAGTCACTGAAGCTTTCTTT
v_call: TRBV10-3; d_call: NA; j_call: TRBJ1-5; clone_size: few; cdr3_aa: CAIATGDSNQPQHF; cdr3_nt: TGTGCCATCGCGACAGGAGATAGCAATCAGCCCCAGCATTTT